A selection of T cell receptor beta chains follows, all from one sample in a study of cytotoxic CD8 clonotypes in ibrutinib-treated CLL. Sequencing was performed with immunoSEQ multiplex PCR; in TCRdb, only in-frame clones are kept and a portion is missing. The sample consists of some 350,000 clones, under 70% of them appearing once. Specimen: PBMCs, collected after 36 months of ibrutinib treatment. The source is a human donor with chronic lymphocytic leukemia. The CDR3 runs from the conserved cysteine through the conserved F or W. A D gene is named only where the DNA matches it firmly. Clone size is given for some rows only: seen once, a few or many times, or a class if the clone is expanded.

CDR3aa: CASSTGSYNEQFF; abundance: once; v_gene: TRBV6-5; d_gene: NA
CDR3aa: CASSSTSHFRGSTEAFF; abundance: NA; v_gene: TRBV5-1; d_gene: NA
CDR3aa: CASSLGPGGTTGELFF; abundance: NA; v_gene: TRBV5-4; d_gene: TRBD2
CDR3aa: CASTAGPNYGYTF; abundance: few; v_gene: TRBV27; d_gene: NA
CDR3aa: CASSLGPGNIQYF; abundance: NA; v_gene: TRBV7-8; d_gene: NA
CDR3aa: CASSNDRVSNEQFF; abundance: NA; v_gene: TRBV11-2; d_gene: TRBD1
CDR3aa: CASSLGRTADEQFF; abundance: once; v_gene: TRBV27; d_gene: NA
CDR3aa: CASTPKAVRLTGTGGFNEQFF; abundance: NA; v_gene: TRBV21-1; d_gene: NA
CDR3aa: CASSLVHRAGANVLTF; abundance: NA; v_gene: TRBV5-6; d_gene: NA
CDR3aa: CASSRLGSPLHF; abundance: NA; v_gene: TRBV11-1; d_gene: NA
CDR3aa: CASSYGQGNQPQHF; abundance: few; v_gene: TRBV6-5; d_gene: NA
CDR3aa: CASSQGDGYTF; abundance: NA; v_gene: TRBV5-1; d_gene: NA
CDR3aa: CASSIQTASSGNTIYF; abundance: NA; v_gene: TRBV9; d_gene: NA
CDR3aa: CASSLGPGLAYEQYF; abundance: few; v_gene: TRBV7-2; d_gene: TRBD2
CDR3aa: CASTMRLAGTSTDTQYF; abundance: NA; v_gene: TRBV28; d_gene: TRBD2
CDR3aa: CASSLRGMTYEQYF; abundance: few; v_gene: TRBV5-1; d_gene: NA
CDR3aa: CSVTHGRGVRNEQFF; abundance: NA; v_gene: TRBV29-1; d_gene: NA
CDR3aa: CASRPQSDRTYEQYF; abundance: NA; v_gene: TRBV27; d_gene: NA
CDR3aa: CASSRRGTVVHYEQYF; abundance: NA; v_gene: TRBV18; d_gene: NA
CDR3aa: CASSLGSGTSDTQYF; abundance: NA; v_gene: TRBV7-2; d_gene: NA
CDR3aa: CASSESSNTEAFF; abundance: NA; v_gene: TRBV10-1; d_gene: NA
CDR3aa: CASSAEGQGGQPQHF; abundance: NA; v_gene: TRBV7-9; d_gene: TRBD1
CDR3aa: CASSANRDEQFF; abundance: few; v_gene: TRBV6-1; d_gene: NA
CDR3aa: CASSLTPEGSEQYF; abundance: NA; v_gene: TRBV7-9; d_gene: NA
CDR3aa: CASSPRRGQSGNTIYF; abundance: few; v_gene: TRBV19; d_gene: NA
CDR3aa: CASSQYGLTYEQYF; abundance: NA; v_gene: TRBV14; d_gene: NA
CDR3aa: CSVEGGTRETQYF; abundance: NA; v_gene: TRBV29-1; d_gene: NA
CDR3aa: CASRRGGVDQPQHF; abundance: NA; v_gene: TRBV6-5; d_gene: TRBD1
CDR3aa: CSGTSGTDATDTQYF; abundance: NA; v_gene: TRBV29-1; d_gene: TRBD1
CDR3aa: CASRKRLVISPLHF; abundance: once; v_gene: TRBV21-1; d_gene: NA
CDR3aa: CASSAGQVHTGELFF; abundance: few; v_gene: TRBV13; d_gene: TRBD1
CDR3aa: CASSYSRLGNEQYF; abundance: NA; v_gene: TRBV6-5; d_gene: NA
CDR3aa: CASSLEPAGSRAEAFF; abundance: NA; v_gene: TRBV5-1; d_gene: NA
CDR3aa: CASSRDRGVYGYTF; abundance: few; v_gene: TRBV19; d_gene: TRBD1
CDR3aa: CASSLGGGGGSSGANVLTF; abundance: few; v_gene: TRBV5-1; d_gene: NA
CDR3aa: CASRRAYEQYF; abundance: NA; v_gene: TRBV28; d_gene: NA
CDR3aa: CAIRGGGNEQFF; abundance: few; v_gene: TRBV5-1; d_gene: NA
CDR3aa: CASSPLDRLNEQFF; abundance: NA; v_gene: TRBV19; d_gene: TRBD1
CDR3aa: CASSYEPGRRTYGYTF; abundance: NA; v_gene: TRBV7-9; d_gene: NA
CDR3aa: CAISEREHYNSPLHF; abundance: NA; v_gene: TRBV10-3; d_gene: NA
CDR3aa: CASSPLRVLGTGELFF; abundance: NA; v_gene: TRBV28; d_gene: NA
CDR3aa: CASRGEGPRLSEQYF; abundance: NA; v_gene: TRBV11-2; d_gene: NA
CDR3aa: CASSVDATNQPQHF; abundance: NA; v_gene: TRBV9; d_gene: NA